The entry below describes one TCR beta chain. This entry is derived from a study of T cell responses to AZD1222 COVID-19 vaccine. The length of the CDR3 is 14 residues. V lost 2 bases and J 3 bases, leaving 11 bases between the germline ends. Germline V gene data show CDR1 as SGHRS and CDR2 as YFSETQ. Only in-frame clones appear in the TCRdb table, and some are missing; sequencing was by immunoSEQ multiplex PCR. The table records 150,000 to 200,000 clones, 80% to 90% of them present only once. J is TRBJ1-1 and V is TRBV5-1, with a weak D call TRBD1 (6 bases). Here the sequenced sample was peripheral blood, taken on day 0 of MenACWY control vaccination. This receptor was taken from an adult in good health. Here the CDR3 reads CASSFQGIDTEAFF. The DNA for the CDR3 is TGCGCCAGCAGCTTCCAGGGGATCGACACTGAAGCTTTCTTT. Looking up the rest from reference TRBV5-1 and TRBJ1-1 gives the full variable domain: KAGVTQTPRYLIKTRGQQVTLSCSPISGHRSVSWYQQTPGQGLQFLFEYFSETQRNKGNFPGRFSGRQFSNSRSEMNVSTLELGDSALYLCASSFQGIDTEAFFGQGTRLTVV.